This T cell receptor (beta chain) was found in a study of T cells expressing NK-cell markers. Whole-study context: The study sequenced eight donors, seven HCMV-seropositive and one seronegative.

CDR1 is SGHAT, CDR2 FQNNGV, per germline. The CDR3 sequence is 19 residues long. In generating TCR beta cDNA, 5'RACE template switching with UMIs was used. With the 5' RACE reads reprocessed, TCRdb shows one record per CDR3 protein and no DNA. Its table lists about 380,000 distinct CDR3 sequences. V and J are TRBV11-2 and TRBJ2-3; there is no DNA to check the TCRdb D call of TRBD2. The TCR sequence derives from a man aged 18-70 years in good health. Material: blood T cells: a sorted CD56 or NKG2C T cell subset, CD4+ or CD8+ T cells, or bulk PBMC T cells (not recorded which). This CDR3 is CASSPDPRLAGKDTDTQYF.